The rows below give T cell receptor beta chains drawn from one sample of a study of T cell responses to AZD1222 COVID-19 vaccine. Only in-frame clones appear in the TCRdb table, and some are missing; sequencing was by immunoSEQ multiplex PCR. The table includes approximately 84,000 clones, approximately 88% detected once. The sample consisted of peripheral blood, taken on day 0 of AZD1222 vaccination. Source of these receptors: an adult in good health. CDR3s include the opening cysteine and the closing phenylalanine or tryptophan. A D gene is named only where the DNA matches it firmly. Not every row has a clone size; where given, it reads once, few, many or a size class.

.,TRBJ1-6,.,TRBV27,CASSLLGQGGNSPLHF,TGTGCCAGCAGTTTATTAGGCCAGGGCGGCAATTCACCCCTCCACTTT
.,TRBJ2-7,.,TRBV27,CASSLLGRSYEQYF,TGTGCCAGCAGTTTACTTGGCAGGTCGTACGAGCAGTACTTC
.,TRBJ2-7,.,TRBV6-4,CATVTWQGRYEQYF,TGTGCCACCGTGACGTGGCAGGGGCGGTACGAGCAGTACTTC
TRBD1,TRBJ2-7,.,TRBV5-8,CASSFLSRRDRAYEQYF,TGTGCCAGCAGCTTCTTAAGCCGGAGGGACAGGGCCTACGAGCAGTACTTC
.,TRBJ1-3,.,TRBV20-1,CSASYINTIYF,TGCAGTGCCTCCTATATAAACACCATATATTTT
TRBD2,TRBJ2-1,.,TRBV7-8,CASSLGFPGLAGEWWEQFF,TGTGCCAGCAGCTTAGGGTTTCCGGGACTAGCGGGAGAATGGTGGGAGCAGTTCTTC
.,TRBJ1-5,.,TRBV7-9,CASSLVGAQPQHF,TGTGCCAGCAGCTTAGTAGGGGCCCAGCCCCAGCATTTT
.,TRBJ1-6,.,TRBV6-1,CASSDSYNSPLHF,TGTGCCAGCAGTGACAGCTATAATTCACCCCTCCACTTT
.,TRBJ1-1,.,TRBV5-1,CASSLYRVSDEAFF,TGCGCCAGCAGCTTGTATCGGGTCTCGGATGAAGCTTTCTTT
.,TRBJ2-3,.,TRBV5-4,CASSRGIPGTGTDTQYF,TGTGCCAGCAGCAGAGGGATTCCGGGGACGGGGACAGATACGCAGTATTTT
TRBD1,TRBJ2-7,.,TRBV5-1,CASSLDPDRGLLEQYF,TGCGCCAGCAGCTTGGACCCGGACAGGGGTCTCTTAGAGCAGTACTTC
.,TRBJ1-2,.,TRBV6-6,CASSPDGGTHYGYTF,TGTGCCAGCAGTCCAGATGGCGGGACTCATTATGGCTACACCTTC
.,TRBJ1-5,.,TRBV5-1,CASSWSGEGQPQHF,TGCGCCAGCAGTTGGAGTGGAGAGGGCCAGCCCCAGCATTTT
.,TRBJ1-1,.,TRBV6-2/TRBV6-3,CASSSQGMATEAFF,TGTGCCAGCAGTTCCCAGGGGATGGCTACTGAAGCTTTCTTT
TRBD1,TRBJ1-6,.,TRBV7-3,CASSLYPPSTGSIYNSPLHF,TGTGCCAGCAGCTTATATCCCCCCTCGACAGGGTCGATTTATAATTCACCCCTCCACTTT
.,TRBJ2-2,.,TRBV6-5,CASRFHGTGELFF,TGTGCCAGCAGATTCCACGGCACCGGGGAGCTGTTTTTT
TRBD2,TRBJ2-3,once,TRBV3-1/TRBV3-2,CASSPSSGPGADTQYF,TGTGCCAGCAGCCCATCTAGCGGACCGGGGGCAGATACGCAGTATTTT
.,TRBJ2-5,.,TRBV6-2/TRBV6-3,CASSPLEAVLKTQYF,TGTGCCAGCAGTCCACTAGAGGCGGTTTTGAAGACCCAGTACTTC
TRBD1,TRBJ2-5,once,TRBV6-5,CASRYDRAETQYF,TGTGCCAGCAGATATGACAGGGCCGAGACCCAGTACTTC
.,TRBJ1-5,.,TRBV6-5,CASSYTHLQPQHF,TGTGCCAGCAGTTACACCCATTTACAGCCCCAGCATTTT
.,TRBJ1-1,once,TRBV19,CASGPSGLEAFF,TGTGCCTCGGGTCCGTCGGGCCTGGAAGCTTTCTTT
.,TRBJ1-1,.,TRBV5-1,CASSEGSDTEAFF,TGCGCCAGCAGTGAGGGATCGGACACTGAAGCTTTCTTT
.,TRBJ2-7,.,TRBV5-5,CASSFTGQGAYEQYF,TGTGCCAGCAGCTTTACAGGACAAGGGGCCTACGAGCAGTACTTC
.,TRBJ2-7,.,TRBV20-1,CSARREGEQYF,TGCAGTGCTAGGAGGGAAGGGGAGCAGTACTTC
.,TRBJ2-1,.,TRBV13,CASSLGGYPDEQFF,TGTGCCAGCAGCTTAGGGGGATATCCGGATGAGCAGTTCTTC
.,TRBJ2-3,.,TRBV9,CASSVRPRDTQYF,TGTGCCAGCAGCGTGCGCCCTAGGGATACGCAGTATTTT
TRBD1,TRBJ1-1,.,TRBV30,CAWSHRGNTEAFF,TGTGCCTGGAGTCACAGGGGGAACACTGAAGCTTTCTTT
.,TRBJ1-1,.,TRBV5-4,CASSSGTVEAFF,TGTGCCAGCAGCTCCGGGACGGTTGAAGCTTTCTTT
.,TRBJ2-1,.,TRBV24-1,CATSTRDHEQFF,TGTGCCACCAGTACTCGGGATCATGAGCAGTTCTTC
.,TRBJ1-5,.,TRBV27,CASSLYPKTGGPQHF,TGTGCCAGCAGTTTATACCCCAAGACAGGTGGGCCCCAGCATTTT
.,TRBJ2-3,.,TRBV7-9,CASSLSGDTQYF,TGTGCCAGCAGCCTGTCAGGAGATACGCAGTATTTT
.,TRBJ2-3,.,TRBV18,CASSHTDTQYF,TGTGCCAGCTCCCACACAGATACGCAGTATTTT
.,TRBJ1-6,.,TRBV5-1,CASSLTPGSRDSPLHF,TGCGCCAGCAGCTTGACCCCCGGGAGTCGCGATTCACCCCTCCACTTT